These 13 T cell receptor beta chains were all obtained from the same sample, sequenced in a study of T cell responses to AZD1222 COVID-19 vaccine. Measured with immunoSEQ multiplex PCR; TCRdb has only the in-frame clones, and not every one. Of about 130,000 clones in the sample, roughly 90% were seen once. Sequencing used peripheral blood, obtained on day 0 of AZD1222 vaccination. Receptor source: an adult in good health.

In this sample, this clone turned up once. The chain carries TRBV7-2 and TRBJ1-5, with D maybe TRBD1 (5 bases). Germline V CDR1 and CDR2: SGHTA, FQGNSA. CDR3 length: 15 amino acids. V was shortened by 5 bases and J by 3 bases, with 14 bases between the two germline ends. CDR3 in DNA: TGTGCCAGCAGCCGCGACAGTCTAACCAATCAGCCCCAGCATTTT. Translation gives CASSRDSLTNQPQHF.

J is TRBJ2-2 and V is TRBV15; 12 nucleotides match TRBD2. The length of the CDR3 is 15 residues. The germline CDR1 and CDR2 sequences are LNHNV and YYDKDF (reference sequence). V lost 5 bases and J lost 5; bases outside the gene matches: 3. CDR3 nucleotides: TGTGCCACCAGCGTCCTAGCGGGAGGGACCGGGGAGCTGTTTTTT. Translation: CATSVLAGGTGELFF.

The CDR3 bases are TGTGCCAGCAGCCGGTCGACAGGGACCGGGGGCTACACCTTC. It specifies CASSRSTGTGGYTF. V is TRBV7-2 and J is TRBJ1-2; TRBD1 matches 7 bases. Unmatched junction bases numbered 11, after V lost 5 bases and J lost 8 bases. Germline lookup yields CDR1 SGHTA and CDR2 FQGNSA. The CDR3 totals 14 residues.

This clone showed up just once. The chain recombines TRBV10-2 with TRBJ1-1; 10 positions match TRBD1. The trim removed 4 bases at V and 0 bases at J, leaving 2 bases unmatched. CDR1 is WSHSY, CDR2 SAAADI, per germline. The CDR3 extends over 15 amino acids. CDR3 nucleotide sequence: TGCGCCAGCAGTGCGACAGGGGGCATGAACACTGAAGCTTTCTTT. Translation: CASSATGGMNTEAFF.

V and J are TRBV7-2 and TRBJ2-7; 9 bases agree with TRBD1. The germline V gene has CDR1 SGHTA and CDR2 FQGNSA. J gave up 4 bases and V 5 bases, and 3 bases lay outside the gene matches. The length of the CDR3 is 13 residues. In nucleotides, the CDR3 is TGTGCCAGCAGCGGGACAGGGTCGTACGAGCAGTACTTC. The encoded protein is CASSGTGSYEQYF. The entire variable domain, with the rest obtained from reference TRBV7-2 and TRBJ2-7, is as follows: GAGVSQSPSNKVTEKGKDVELRCDPISGHTALYWYRQSLGQGLEFLIYFQGNSAPDKSGLPSDRFSAERTGGSVSTLTIQRTQQEDSAVYLCASSGTGSYEQYFGPGTRLTVT.

The chain joins TRBV11-2 to TRBJ1-2; a weak D match, TRBD1 (6 bases). CDR3 length: 14 amino acids. Germline V CDR1 and CDR2: SGHAT, FQNNGV. The V gene lost 5 bases and the J gene lost 5 bases, with 15 bases spanning the gap. The CDR3 DNA is TGTGCCAGCAGCCATTCCCATACAGGGTATGGCTACACCTTC. This encodes CASSHSHTGYGYTF.

This chain uses TRBV18 with TRBJ1-2; tentatively, D is TRBD1 (5 bases). The germline CDR1 and CDR2 sequences are KGHSH and LQKENI. The CDR3 runs 14 residues. V lost 3 bases and J 10 bases, leaving 18 bases between the germline ends. CDR3 in DNA: TGTGCCAGCTCACCCGGGAGAGCAGACAGACTCTACACCTTC. Translated, it gives CASSPGRADRLYTF. Full variable domain (outside the CDR3, taken from reference TRBV18 and TRBJ1-2): NAGVMQNPRHLVRRRGQEARLRCSPMKGHSHVYWYRQLPEEGLKFMVYLQKENIIDESGMPKERFSAEFPKEGPSILRIQQVVRGDSAAYFCASSPGRADRLYTFGSGTRLTVV.

The CDR3: CAWTPLGSEAFF. The CDR3 region has the DNA TGTGCCTGGACGCCCTTGGGGAGTGAAGCTTTCTTT. V is TRBV30 and J is TRBJ1-1; D unclear. The V gene's germline CDR1 is GTSNPN and CDR2 SVGIG (reference sequence). Trimming cost V 4 bases and J 7 bases, with 13 bases left between them. CDR3 length equals 12 residues.

The chain combines TRBV24-1 with TRBJ2-3; either TRBD1 or TRBD2 may fit D (5 bases each). V dropped 3 bases and J dropped 4 bases, with 13 bases sitting between them. This CDR3 is 15 amino acids long. Looked up from germline, CDR1 is KGHDR and CDR2 is SFDVKD. The CDR3 spells CATSDRAGSADTQYF. The CDR3 nucleotides are TGTGCCACCAGTGATAGGGCAGGGAGTGCAGATACGCAGTATTTT.

The chain recombines TRBV12-5 with TRBJ2-7; D ambiguous. This CDR3 has 13 residues. V shed 5 bases and J shed 7 bases, with 15 bases lying between them. Germline V CDR1 and CDR2: LGHNT, FRNRAP. The CDR3 nucleotides read TGTGCTAGTGGTACCTCTATCGGTAGAGAGCAGTACTTC. This codes for CASGTSIGREQYF.

V gene TRBV29-1 combines with J gene TRBJ1-2; TRBD1 might be the D (6 bases). The germline CDR1 and CDR2 sequences are SQVTM and ANQGSEA. Trimming left V 6 bases short and J 5 bases short, with 16 bases between. This CDR3 comprises 13 residues. CDR3 nucleotide sequence: TGCAGCGTCCAGCGCCAGGGGAGGTATGGCTACACCTTC. This codes for CSVQRQGRYGYTF.

The chain has TRBV7-8 and TRBJ2-1; TRBD1 matches at 9 bases. The CDR3 spans 14 residues. V was pared by 4 bases and J by 7 bases, with 5 bases of the junction left unmatched. Germline V gene lookup returns CDR1 SGHVS and CDR2 FQNEAQ. The CDR3 sequence is CASSSTGGSNEQFF. The CDR3 DNA is TGTGCCAGCAGCTCTACAGGGGGCTCTAATGAGCAGTTCTTC.

The V and J genes are TRBV12-5 and TRBJ1-4; TRBD1 matches at 8 bases. The CDR3 has 16 amino acids. Germline CDR1 and CDR2: LGHNT and FRNRAP. V was pared by 2 bases and J by 3 bases, with 5 bases of the junction left unmatched. In DNA, the CDR3 is TGTGCTAGTGGTTTGTCGGTGGACAGGGCTAATGAAAAACTGTTTTTT. This sequence encodes CASGLSVDRANEKLFF.